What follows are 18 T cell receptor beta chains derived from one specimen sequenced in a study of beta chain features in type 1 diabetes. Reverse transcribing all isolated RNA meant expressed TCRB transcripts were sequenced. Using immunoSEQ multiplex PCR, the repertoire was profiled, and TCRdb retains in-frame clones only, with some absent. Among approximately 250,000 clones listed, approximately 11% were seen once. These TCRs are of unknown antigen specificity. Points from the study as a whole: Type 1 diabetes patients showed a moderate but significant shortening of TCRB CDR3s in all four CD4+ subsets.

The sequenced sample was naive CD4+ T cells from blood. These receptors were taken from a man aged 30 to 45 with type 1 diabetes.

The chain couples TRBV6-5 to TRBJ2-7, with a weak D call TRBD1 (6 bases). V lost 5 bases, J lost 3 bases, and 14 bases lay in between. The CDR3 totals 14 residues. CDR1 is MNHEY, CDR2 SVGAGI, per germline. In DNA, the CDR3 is TGTGCCAGCAGTACGGACAGTTCATTCTACGAGCAGTACTTC. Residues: CASSTDSSFYEQYF.

In nucleotides, the CDR3 is TGTGCCAGCAGCTTAGAGTACACAGATACGCAGTATTTT. Translation gives CASSLEYTDTQYF. The rearrangement links TRBV5-4 to TRBJ2-3; D is ambiguous. The V gene lost 2 bases and the J gene lost 2 bases, with 6 bases spanning the gap. This CDR3 is built from 13 residues. Germline V CDR1 and CDR2: SGHNT, YYREEE (reference sequence). Based on the CDR3 plus reference TRBV5-4 and TRBJ2-3, the full variable domain is ETGVTQSPTHLIKTRGQQVTLRCSSQSGHNTVSWYQQALGQGPQFIFQYYREEENGRGNFPPRFSGLQFPNYSSELNVNALELDDSALYLCASSLEYTDTQYFGPGTRLTVL.

In DNA form, the CDR3 reads TGTGCCAGCAGCCCCTTCTACGAGCAGTACTTC. Translating gives CASSPFYEQYF. The chain joins TRBV11-2 to TRBJ2-7; D is unresolved. The CDR3 has 11 amino acids. The ends were cut back, 5 bases at V and 3 bases at J, with 5 bases in the middle. Looked up from germline, CDR1 is SGHAT and CDR2 is FQNNGV.

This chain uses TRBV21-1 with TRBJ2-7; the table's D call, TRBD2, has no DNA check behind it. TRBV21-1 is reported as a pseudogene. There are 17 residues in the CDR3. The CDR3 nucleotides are TGTGCCAGCAGCAAAAGTGAGGCGGCTCCTATGTTGCTCGAGCAGTACTTC. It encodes CASSKSEAAPMLLEQYF.

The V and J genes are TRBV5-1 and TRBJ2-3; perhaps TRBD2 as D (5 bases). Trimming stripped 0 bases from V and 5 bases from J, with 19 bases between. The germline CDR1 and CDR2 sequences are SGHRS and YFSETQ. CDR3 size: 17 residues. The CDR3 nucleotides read TGCGCCAGCAGCTTGGTTTTGGACTCCTTCAACATAGATACGCAGTATTTT. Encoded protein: CASSLVLDSFNIDTQYF.

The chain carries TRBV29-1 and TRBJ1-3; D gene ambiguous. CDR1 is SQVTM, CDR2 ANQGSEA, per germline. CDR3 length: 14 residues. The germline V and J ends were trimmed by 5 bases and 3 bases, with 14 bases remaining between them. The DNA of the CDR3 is TGCAGCGTTCGGCGTGGGTCGGGTGGAAACACCATATATTTT. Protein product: CSVRRGSGGNTIYF.

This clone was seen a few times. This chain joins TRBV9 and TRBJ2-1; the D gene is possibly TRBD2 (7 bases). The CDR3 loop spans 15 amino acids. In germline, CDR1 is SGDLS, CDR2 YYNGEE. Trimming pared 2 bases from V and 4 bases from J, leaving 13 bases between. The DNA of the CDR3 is TGTGCCAGCAGCGTGGGGGGGCGAAGATACAATGAGCAGTTCTTC. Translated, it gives CASSVGGRRYNEQFF.

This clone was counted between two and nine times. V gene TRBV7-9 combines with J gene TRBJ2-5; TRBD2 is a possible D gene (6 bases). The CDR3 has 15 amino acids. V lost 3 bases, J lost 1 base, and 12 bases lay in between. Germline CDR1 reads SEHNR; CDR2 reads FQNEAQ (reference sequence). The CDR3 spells CASSFGTGSQETQYF. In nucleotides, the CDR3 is TGTGCCAGCAGCTTCGGGACCGGGAGCCAAGAGACCCAGTACTTC.

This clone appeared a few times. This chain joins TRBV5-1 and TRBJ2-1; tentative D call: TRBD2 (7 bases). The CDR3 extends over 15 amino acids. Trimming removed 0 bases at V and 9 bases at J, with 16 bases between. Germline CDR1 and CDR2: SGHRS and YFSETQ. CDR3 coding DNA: TGCGCCAGCAGCTTGGTAACGGGGGGCGGGGTTGAGCAGTTCTTC. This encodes CASSLVTGGGVEQFF.

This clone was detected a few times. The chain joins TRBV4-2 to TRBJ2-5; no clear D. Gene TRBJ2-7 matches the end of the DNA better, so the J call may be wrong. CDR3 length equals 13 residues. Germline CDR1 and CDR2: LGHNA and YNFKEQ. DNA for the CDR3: TGTGCCAGCAGCCAAGATCTAATCTACGAGCAGTACTTC. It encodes CASSQDLIYEQYF.

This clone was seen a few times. CDR3 nucleotides: TGTGCCAGCAGCTTAGCAAGCGGGGTCTGGTACGAGCAGTACTTC. Encoded protein: CASSLASGVWYEQYF. The rearrangement joins TRBV7-9 to TRBJ2-7; 7 positions match TRBD2. Germline-derived CDR1 and CDR2 are SEHNR and FQNEAQ (reference sequence). Trimming cost V 0 bases and J 4 bases; bases outside gene matches: 6. The CDR3 contains 15 residues.

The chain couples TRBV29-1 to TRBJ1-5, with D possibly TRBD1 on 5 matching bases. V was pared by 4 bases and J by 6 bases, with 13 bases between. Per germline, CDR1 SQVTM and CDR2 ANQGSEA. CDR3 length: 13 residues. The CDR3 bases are TGCAGCGTTGGTTCGGGGGTTGGTCAGCCCCAGCATTTT. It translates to CSVGSGVGQPQHF.

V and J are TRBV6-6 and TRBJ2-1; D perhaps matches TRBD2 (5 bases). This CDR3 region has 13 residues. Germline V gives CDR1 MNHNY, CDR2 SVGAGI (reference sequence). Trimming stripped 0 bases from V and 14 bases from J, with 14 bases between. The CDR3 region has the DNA TGTGCCAGCAGTTACTCGGTACGGGATGGGGAGTTCTTC. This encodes CASSYSVRDGEFF.

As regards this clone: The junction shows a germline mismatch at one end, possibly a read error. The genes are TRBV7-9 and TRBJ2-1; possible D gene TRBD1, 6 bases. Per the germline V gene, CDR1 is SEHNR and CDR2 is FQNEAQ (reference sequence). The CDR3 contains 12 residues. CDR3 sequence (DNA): TGTGCCAGCAGCACACAGGGAACAATGGCGGTCTTC. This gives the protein CASSTQGTMAVF.

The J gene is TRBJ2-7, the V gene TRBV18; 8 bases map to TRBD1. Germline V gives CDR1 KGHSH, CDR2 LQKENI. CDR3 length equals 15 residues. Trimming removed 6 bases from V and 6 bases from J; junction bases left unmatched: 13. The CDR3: CASSPSGTGPLEQYF. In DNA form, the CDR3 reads TGTGCCAGCTCCCCATCCGGGACAGGCCCCCTCGAGCAGTACTTC. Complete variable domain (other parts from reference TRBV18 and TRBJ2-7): NAGVMQNPRHLVRRRGQEARLRCSPMKGHSHVYWYRQLPEEGLKFMVYLQKENIIDESGMPKERFSAEFPKEGPSILRIQQVVRGDSAAYFCASSPSGTGPLEQYFGPGTRLTVT.

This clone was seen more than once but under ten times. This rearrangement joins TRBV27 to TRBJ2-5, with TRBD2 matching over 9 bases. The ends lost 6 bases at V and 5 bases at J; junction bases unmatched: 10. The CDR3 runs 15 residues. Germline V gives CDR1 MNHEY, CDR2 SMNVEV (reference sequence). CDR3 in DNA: TGTGCCAGCAGCCATGGCGGGGGGGGCCGCGAGACCCAGTACTTC. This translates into CASSHGGGGRETQYF.

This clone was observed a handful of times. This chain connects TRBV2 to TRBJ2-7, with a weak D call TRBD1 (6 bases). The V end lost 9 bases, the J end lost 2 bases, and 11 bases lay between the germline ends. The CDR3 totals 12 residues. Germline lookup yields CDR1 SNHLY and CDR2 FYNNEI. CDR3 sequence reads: CASNRDTYEQYF. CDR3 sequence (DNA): TGTGCCAGTAACCGGGACACCTACGAGCAGTACTTC.

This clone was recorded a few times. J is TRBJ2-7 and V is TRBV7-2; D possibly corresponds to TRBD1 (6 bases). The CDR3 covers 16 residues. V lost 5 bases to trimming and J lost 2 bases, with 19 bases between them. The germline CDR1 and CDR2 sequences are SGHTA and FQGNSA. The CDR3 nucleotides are TGTGCCAGCAGCCCCTCCCACAGGGCCGCCGCCTACGAGCAGTACTTC. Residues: CASSPSHRAAAYEQYF.